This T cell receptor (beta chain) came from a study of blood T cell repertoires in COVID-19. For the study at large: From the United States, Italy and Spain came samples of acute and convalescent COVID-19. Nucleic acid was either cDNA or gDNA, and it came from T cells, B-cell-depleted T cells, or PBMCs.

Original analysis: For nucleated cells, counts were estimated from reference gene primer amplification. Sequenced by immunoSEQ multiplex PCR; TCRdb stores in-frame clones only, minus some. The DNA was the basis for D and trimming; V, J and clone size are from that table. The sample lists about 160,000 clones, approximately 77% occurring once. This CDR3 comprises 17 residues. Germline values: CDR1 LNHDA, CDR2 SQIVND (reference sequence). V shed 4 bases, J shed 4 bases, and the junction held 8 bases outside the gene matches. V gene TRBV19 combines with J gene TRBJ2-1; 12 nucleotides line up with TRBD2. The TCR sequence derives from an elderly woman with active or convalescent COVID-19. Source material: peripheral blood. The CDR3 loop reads CASSTPPGTSGYNEQFF. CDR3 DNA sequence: TGTGCCAGTAGTACTCCACCCGGGACTAGCGGGTACAATGAGCAGTTCTTC.